These 13 T cell receptor beta chains came from one sample sequenced in a study of T-cell memory formation after mild COVID-19. TCRdb re-called the 5' RACE reads with MiXCR, one entry per CDR3 protein. The table has tens of thousands of distinct CDR3 sequences, roughly 7% seen once. Sequenced input: PBMCs or a T cell subset sorted from them (not recorded which). The receptors shown here come from an adult who had mild COVID-19 (a few samples of this study predate the infection). Cell type and time point are not known.

The chain employs TRBV14 and TRBJ1-2; 8 nucleotides match TRBD1. V dropped 3 bases and J dropped 8; count of bases not matched to a gene: 8. This CDR3 has 14 residues. Per germline, CDR1 SGHDN and CDR2 FVKESK. The CDR3 DNA is TGTGCCAGCAGCCATGCCCGGGCAGGGGGCGGCTACACCTTC. Protein: CASSHARAGGGYTF.

This clonotype appeared a few times. This chain uses TRBV12-5 with TRBJ2-3; 8 bases map to TRBD2. Germline lookup yields CDR1 LGHNT and CDR2 FRNRAP. This CDR3 contains 14 residues. Trimming cost V 7 bases and J 5 bases; bases outside gene matches: 8. CDR3: CASVWREVKDTQYF. The CDR3 DNA is TGTGCTAGTGTGTGGCGGGAGGTGAAAGATACGCAGTATTTT. The full variable domain, in which reference TRBV12-5 and TRBJ2-3 provide the parts outside the CDR3, is DARVTQTPRHKVTEMGQEVTMRCQPILGHNTVFWYRQTMMQGLELLAYFRNRAPLDDSGMPKDRFSAEMPDATLATLKIQPSEPRDSAVYFCASVWREVKDTQYFGPGTRLTVL.

The rearrangement uses TRBV5-1 and TRBJ2-3, with TRBD2 matching 7 bases. Per the germline V gene, CDR1 is SGHRS and CDR2 is YFSETQ. The CDR3 totals 14 residues. V lost 0 bases and J lost 3; bases outside the gene matches: 1. The CDR3 sequence: CASSLGLATDTQYF. The CDR3 DNA reads TGCGCCAGCAGCTTGGGACTAGCAACAGATACGCAGTATTTT.

There are a few counts of this clonotype. CDR3: CASSLQGIDTEAFF. In DNA form, the CDR3 reads TGTGCCAGCAGCTTACAGGGTATCGACACTGAAGCTTTCTTT. The V and J genes are TRBV5-6 and TRBJ1-1; D perhaps matches TRBD1 (6 bases). The V gene lost 2 bases and the J gene lost 3 bases, with 11 bases spanning the gap. There are 14 residues in the CDR3. Germline V gene data show CDR1 as SGHDT and CDR2 as YYEEEE.

The chain recombines TRBV20-1 with TRBJ2-7, with D tentatively TRBD1 (6 bases). The germline V gene has CDR1 DFQATT and CDR2 SNEGSKA (reference sequence). Trimming removed 0 bases from V and 4 bases from J, with 16 bases in between. The CDR3 contains 15 residues. CDR3 loop: CSARDPAGAAYEQYF. The CDR3 nucleotides read TGCAGTGCTAGAGACCCGGCAGGGGCGGCTTACGAGCAGTACTTC.

The chain has TRBV5-4 and TRBJ2-3; the match to TRBD2 covers 7 bases. Germline assignment: CDR1 SGHNT and CDR2 YYREEE (reference sequence). V lost 2 bases to trimming and J lost 1 base; unmatched junction nucleotides: 10. The CDR3 length is 17 residues. CDR3 in DNA: TGTGCCAGCAGCTTAGCCCAGCTGGGAGGGGGCACAGATACGCAGTATTTT. It translates to CASSLAQLGGGTDTQYF.

V is TRBV6-5 and J is TRBJ2-1; 7 positions match TRBD2. CDR1 is MNHEY and CDR2 is SVGAGI in the germline V gene. Trimming removed 6 bases from V and 4 bases from J; junction bases left unmatched: 9. The CDR3 is made up of 15 amino acids. CDR3 loop: CASSPLAGTYNEQFF. CDR3 sequence (DNA): TGTGCCAGCAGCCCTTTAGCGGGCACTTACAATGAGCAGTTCTTC.

This clonotype has only a few counts. V gene TRBV24-1 combines with J gene TRBJ1-3; D unclear. CDR1 KGHDR and CDR2 SFDVKD come from the germline V gene. The length of the CDR3 is 16 residues. Trimming pared 3 bases from V and 1 base from J, leaving 12 bases between. The CDR3 nucleotides are TGTGCCACCAGTGATCCGAGAGGGTATTCTGGAAACACCATATATTTT. Residues: CATSDPRGYSGNTIYF.

The genes are TRBV30 and TRBJ1-2, with D possibly being TRBD1 (5 bases). There are 13 residues in the CDR3. CDR1 is GTSNPN and CDR2 is SVGIG in the germline V gene (reference sequence). The V end lost 1 base, the J end lost 8 bases, and 14 bases lay between the germline ends. CDR3 nucleotide sequence: TGTGCCTGGAGTGGACCGGGGGATAAGGGCTACACCTTC. Its translation: CAWSGPGDKGYTF.

This clonotype showed up many times. The J gene is TRBJ2-3, the V gene TRBV9; TRBD2 matches 8 bases. Germline values: CDR1 SGDLS, CDR2 YYNGEE. V trimming: 1 base; J trimming: 5 bases; junction bases outside the gene matches: 3. This CDR3 has 14 residues. The CDR3 region has the DNA TGTGCCAGCAGCGTAACCCGGGGGGGAGATACGCAGTATTTT. Translated, it gives CASSVTRGGDTQYF.

This CDR3 is CASSGGGGMNTEAFF. The CDR3 coding sequence is TGTGCCAGCAGTGGGGGGGGAGGGATGAACACTGAAGCTTTCTTT. The chain joins TRBV6-5 to TRBJ1-1; D perhaps matches TRBD1 (5 bases). There are 15 residues in the CDR3. In germline, CDR1 is MNHEY, CDR2 SVGAGI. Trimming took 5 bases from V and 0 from J, leaving 13 bases between them.

The rearrangement uses TRBV7-2 and TRBJ1-5; D remains unclear. Trimming shortened V by 5 bases and J by 8 bases, and 10 bases separated the two germline ends. CDR3 size: 12 residues. Germline V gene sequence: CDR1 SGHTA, CDR2 FQGNSA. Here the CDR3 DNA reads TGTGCCAGCAGCCCTCCCCGAGAGCCCCAGCATTTT. Its protein product is CASSPPREPQHF.

The chain joins TRBV6-1 to TRBJ1-5, with a possible D match to TRBD1 (6 bases). The V gene lost 4 bases and the J gene lost 6 bases, with 13 bases spanning the gap. The CDR3 runs 14 residues. Germline V gene lookup returns CDR1 MNHNS and CDR2 SASEGT. The CDR3 protein is CASSATQGIQPQHF. CDR3 coding DNA: TGTGCCAGCAGTGCTACCCAGGGGATTCAGCCCCAGCATTTT.